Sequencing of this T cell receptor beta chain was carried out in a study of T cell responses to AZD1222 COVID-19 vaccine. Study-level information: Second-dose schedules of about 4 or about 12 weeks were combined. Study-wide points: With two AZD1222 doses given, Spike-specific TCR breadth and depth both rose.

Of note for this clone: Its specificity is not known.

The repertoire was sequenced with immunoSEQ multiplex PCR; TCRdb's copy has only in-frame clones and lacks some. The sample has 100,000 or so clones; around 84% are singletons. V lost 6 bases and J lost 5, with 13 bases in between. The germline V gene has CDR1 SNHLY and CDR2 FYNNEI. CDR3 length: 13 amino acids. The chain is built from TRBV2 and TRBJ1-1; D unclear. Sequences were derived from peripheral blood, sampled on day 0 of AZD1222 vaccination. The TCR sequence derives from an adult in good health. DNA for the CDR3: TGTGCCAGCAGCCCAGAGTGGAGGACTGAAGCTTTCTTT. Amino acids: CASSPEWRTEAFF.